One and the same sample provided the 32 T cell receptor beta chains below, sequenced in a study of T cells in Graves' hyperthyroidism and ophthalmopathy. TCR beta CDR3 region amplification was performed from RNA transcripts. The TCR CDR3 was amplified in a first-round RT-PCR using the HTBI primer set. One entry per CDR3 protein results from TCRdb running MiXCR on the multiplex PCR reads. The data contain some 600,000 distinct CDR3 sequences, roughly 13% of them singletons. Sequenced: blood. The receptors were sampled from a woman aged 25 to 45 with Graves' hyperthyroidism that later progressed to Graves' ophthalmopathy.

The V gene is TRBV5-1, the J gene TRBJ2-7, with D perhaps matching TRBD2 (6 bases). The CDR3 runs to 15 residues. Per germline, CDR1 SGHRS and CDR2 YFSETQ. V was cut by 3 bases and J by 0 bases, with 13 bases left in between. The CDR3 region is CASSWGTSNSYEQYF. The CDR3 coding sequence is TGCGCCAGCAGCTGGGGGACTTCTAACTCCTACGAGCAGTACTTC.

This clonotype came up many times. The chain combines TRBV7-9 with TRBJ2-3, with 12 bases identical to TRBD1. CDR3 length equals 17 residues. Germline loops: CDR1 SEHNR, CDR2 FQNEAQ (reference sequence). V trimming: 5 bases; J trimming: 5 bases; junction bases outside the gene matches: 11. The CDR3 DNA sequence: TGTGCCAGCAGCGTCAGAGGGACAGGGGGCTCACAAGATACGCAGTATTTT. It translates to CASSVRGTGGSQDTQYF.

This clonotype was counted at least ten times. The chain employs TRBV10-3 and TRBJ1-5, with 8 bases identical to TRBD1. In germline, CDR1 is ENHRY, CDR2 SYGVKD. Losses at the gene ends were 2 bases for V and 5 bases for J; bases not matched to a gene: 5. The CDR3 is 15 amino acids. CDR3 in DNA: TGTGCCATCAGTGAGAGGAACAGGGGGTATCAGCCCCAGCATTTT. It codes for CAISERNRGYQPQHF.

This clonotype came up a few times. The V call is TRBV19, the J call TRBJ2-1; TRBD2 agrees at 7 bases. V was clipped by 4 bases and J by 7 bases; unmatched bases: 10. Germline V CDR1 and CDR2: LNHDA, SQIVND (reference sequence). This CDR3 region has 15 residues. Here the CDR3 reads CASSTPDGRRNEQFF. CDR3 nucleotides: TGTGCCAGTAGTACCCCGGACGGGAGGCGTAATGAGCAGTTCTTC.

This clonotype was recorded at least ten times. This rearrangement joins TRBV27 to TRBJ2-7; the D is unclear. CDR3 length: 16 amino acids. V was clipped by 6 bases and J by 1 base, with 19 bases between them. Germline V CDR1 and CDR2: MNHEY, SMNVEV (reference sequence). CDR3 sequence reads: CASSPIERSLSYEQYF. The CDR3, as DNA: TGTGCCAGCAGCCCTATCGAGAGGAGTCTTTCCTACGAGCAGTACTTC.

The V gene is TRBV30, the J gene TRBJ1-4; D not certain. This CDR3 spans 17 amino acids. Trimming shortened V by 2 bases and J by 4 bases, and 20 bases separated the two germline ends. CDR1 is GTSNPN, CDR2 SVGIG, per germline (reference sequence). The CDR3 sequence: CAWSIGRVSGLNEKLFF. As DNA, the CDR3 is TGTGCCTGGAGTATTGGACGAGTATCGGGCCTTAATGAAAAACTGTTTTTT.

This clonotype showed up many times. The chain carries TRBV20-1 and TRBJ1-2; D remains ambiguous. Deletions cut 6 bases from V and 2 bases from J, with 10 bases between. The CDR3 covers 12 residues. CDR1 and CDR2 from the germline V gene are DFQATT and SNEGSKA (reference sequence). The CDR3: CSASAGNYGYTF. In DNA, the CDR3 is TGCAGTGCATCTGCGGGGAACTATGGCTACACCTTC.

Many counts were recorded for this clonotype. The V call is TRBV7-9, the J call TRBJ2-1; TRBD2 aligns across 14 bases. The CDR3 totals 17 residues. V trimming: 6 bases; J trimming: 5 bases; junction bases outside the gene matches: 9. Germline V gene lookup returns CDR1 SEHNR and CDR2 FQNEAQ (reference sequence). Here the CDR3 reads CASSPFTGLAGDNEQFF. CDR3 nucleotide sequence: TGTGCCAGCAGTCCTTTTACGGGACTAGCGGGGGACAATGAGCAGTTCTTC.

The chain carries TRBV6-1 and TRBJ1-1; maybe TRBD1 (6 bases). The CDR3 runs to 14 residues. Trimming removed 5 bases from V and 5 bases from J, with 15 bases in between. Germline CDR1 MNHNS, CDR2 SASEGT. The CDR3 protein is CASSFSGQGTEAFF. The DNA of the CDR3 is TGTGCCAGCAGTTTCTCCGGGCAGGGGACTGAAGCTTTCTTT.

The chain has TRBV5-6 and TRBJ2-1; 12 positions agree with TRBD2. The ends lost 4 bases at V and 9 bases at J; junction bases unmatched: 8. Germline assignment: CDR1 SGHDT and CDR2 YYEEEE. The CDR3 totals 15 residues. CDR3 bases: TGTGCCAGCAGCCCTCTAGGACTAGCGGGAATTGAGCAGTTCTTC. Protein: CASSPLGLAGIEQFF.

The chain combines TRBV5-1 with TRBJ1-2; tentatively, D is TRBD1 (5 bases). The CDR3 has 15 residues. Germline V gene sequence: CDR1 SGHRS, CDR2 YFSETQ. V gave up 3 bases and J gave up 8 bases, with 20 bases separating them. Here the CDR3 reads CASSSIGDGLGGYTF. The CDR3 region has the DNA TGCGCCAGCAGCTCCATTGGGGACGGCCTAGGAGGCTACACCTTC.

The chain joins TRBV27 to TRBJ2-3, with TRBD1 matching 7 bases. V trimming: 4 bases; J trimming: 4 bases; junction bases outside the gene matches: 5. Germline V lookup: CDR1 MNHEY, CDR2 SMNVEV (reference sequence). The length of the CDR3 is 14 residues. The CDR3 loop is CASSSDREPDTQYF. The CDR3 DNA reads TGTGCCAGCAGTTCCGACAGGGAGCCAGATACGCAGTATTTT.

The CDR3 bases are TGTGCCAGCAGCTCCGGGGGTACTAGCGGGCCTACCTACGAGCAGTACTTC. Protein: CASSSGGTSGPTYEQYF. The V and J genes are TRBV7-2 and TRBJ2-7; 9 bases map to TRBD2. V shed 4 bases and J 2 bases; nucleotides not matched to a gene: 12. Germline V CDR1 and CDR2: SGHTA, FQGNSA. The CDR3 is 17 amino acids.

This clonotype was detected ten times or more. The V gene is TRBV18, the J gene TRBJ1-3; possible D gene TRBD1, 5 bases. This CDR3 contains 17 residues. Germline V gives CDR1 KGHSH, CDR2 LQKENI. Deletions cut 1 base from V and 3 bases from J, with 16 bases between. The CDR3 region is CASSPHPPGQNGNTIYF. DNA of the CDR3: TGTGCCAGCTCACCACATCCGCCAGGGCAAAATGGAAACACCATATATTTT.

The table lists this clonotype with many counts. The V gene is TRBV10-3, the J gene TRBJ2-2; 15 bases agree with TRBD2. V lost 6 bases to trimming and J lost 6 bases; unmatched junction nucleotides: 8. The CDR3 is 17 amino acids. Germline V gives CDR1 ENHRY, CDR2 SYGVKD. This CDR3 reads CAIRGTSGRYVAGELFF. CDR3 DNA sequence: TGTGCCATCAGGGGGACTAGCGGGAGGTACGTCGCCGGGGAGCTGTTTTTT.

A word on this clonotype: This may come from a read error, since a much larger clone is one base off. The conserved phenylalanine or tryptophan normally closing the CDR3 is absent here, so this likely arose from a read error. The CDR3 coding sequence is TGCGCCAGCAGCCCAACCCTTCCGGGAGACACCGGGGAGCTGTTTTCT. Its translation: CASSPTLPGDTGELFS. The chain recombines TRBV5-1 with TRBJ2-2; tentatively, D is TRBD2 (6 bases). Germline CDR1 reads SGHRS; CDR2 reads YFSETQ. The CDR3 covers 16 residues. V gave up 4 bases and J gave up 3 bases, with 16 bases separating them.

This clonotype has at least ten counts. J is TRBJ2-3 and V is TRBV4-3; D might be TRBD1 (6 bases). This CDR3 contains 13 residues. Looked up from germline, CDR1 is LGHNA and CDR2 is YSLEER. With 3 bases removed from V and 6 bases from J, the gap between germline ends came to 10 bases. The CDR3 region is CASSQDSRDTQYF. The DNA for the CDR3 is TGCGCCAGCAGCCAGGACAGTAGGGATACGCAGTATTTT.

The V gene is TRBV5-1, the J gene TRBJ2-5, with D hard to call. CDR3 length equals 15 residues. Per germline, CDR1 SGHRS and CDR2 YFSETQ. The V gene lost 4 bases and the J gene lost 1 base, with 14 bases spanning the gap. The DNA for the CDR3 is TGCGCCAGCAGCCGTCAGACACTCGCCCAAGAGACCCAGTACTTC. It translates to CASSRQTLAQETQYF. The full variable domain, rest sourced from reference TRBV5-1 and TRBJ2-5, is KAGVTQTPRYLIKTRGQQVTLSCSPISGHRSVSWYQQTPGQGLQFLFEYFSETQRNKGNFPGRFSGRQFSNSRSEMNVSTLELGDSALYLCASSRQTLAQETQYFGPGTRLLVL.

This clonotype has at least ten counts. The V gene is TRBV11-3, the J gene TRBJ2-7; the D is unclear. Germline V gene lookup returns CDR1 SGHNT and CDR2 YENEEA. The CDR3 runs to 14 residues. With 1 base removed from V and 2 bases from J, the gap between germline ends came to 9 bases. The CDR3 sequence: CASSLADLTYEQYF. CDR3 bases: TGTGCCAGCAGCTTAGCGGACCTAACCTACGAGCAGTACTTC.

This clonotype occurred many times. The chain carries TRBV27 and TRBJ1-2, with 7 bases fitting TRBD1. The CDR3 is 14 residues long. Per germline, CDR1 MNHEY and CDR2 SMNVEV (reference sequence). V lost 5 bases and J lost 6; bases outside the gene matches: 9. The CDR3 coding sequence is TGTGCCAGCAGTCCTAACCCCGGGACAGATGGCTACACCTTC. Residues: CASSPNPGTDGYTF.

This clonotype was counted between two and nine times. The chain's CDR3 is CASSLSRSGRVSYNEQFF. CDR3 DNA: TGCGCCAGCAGCTTATCGCGCAGCGGGAGGGTGAGTTACAATGAGCAGTTCTTC. The chain combines TRBV5-1 with TRBJ2-1; 10 bases are a match to TRBD2. The CDR3 totals 18 residues. Germline CDR1 reads SGHRS; CDR2 reads YFSETQ. Germline trimming cut 2 bases from V and 4 bases from J; bases unmatched to any gene: 12.

This clonotype occurred many times. CDR3 loop: CASRDMGIEAFF. CDR3 coding DNA: TGTGCCAGCAGGGATATGGGGATTGAAGCTTTCTTT. This chain links TRBV12-3 or TRBV12-4 with TRBJ1-1; no firm D call. V shed 6 bases and J shed 7 bases, with 12 bases lying between them. The CDR3 covers 12 residues.

The count of this clonotype is one. This clone may be a read error of a much larger clone one base away. This chain connects TRBV20-1 to TRBJ2-1; D ambiguous. V lost 3 bases and J lost 10, with 16 bases in between. The CDR3 is 13 residues long. Per the germline V gene, CDR1 is DFQATT and CDR2 is SNEGSKA (reference sequence). In nucleotides, the CDR3 is TGCAGTGCTAGGGCCGTAATGGGTCACGAGCAGTTCTTC. As protein: CSARAVMGHEQFF.

Turning to this clonotype: One base away lies a much larger clone, so this may be a sequencing read error. The V call is TRBV15, the J call TRBJ2-7, with 13 bases aligning to TRBD2. Germline V lookup: CDR1 LNHNV, CDR2 YYDKDF (reference sequence). There are 16 residues in the CDR3. The CDR3 bases are TGTGCCACCCGACTAGCGGGAGGCTTTTTCTCCTACGAGCAGTGCTTC. Protein product: CATRLAGGFFSYEQCF. The full variable domain, its missing parts supplied by reference TRBV15 and TRBJ2-7, is DAMVIQNPRYQVTQFGKPVTLSCSQTLNHNVMYWYQQKSSQAPKLLFHYYDKDFNNEADTPDNFQSRRPNTSFCFLDIRSPGLGDTAMYLCATRLAGGFFSYEQCFGPGTRLTVT.

The V and J genes are TRBV20-1 and TRBJ2-7; 12 bases are a match to TRBD2. CDR3 length: 14 amino acids. The germline V gene has CDR1 DFQATT and CDR2 SNEGSKA (reference sequence). V shed 6 bases, J shed 4 bases, and the junction held 7 bases outside the gene matches. The CDR3 nucleotides read TGCAGTGCGCAGACTAGCGGGAGAAGTTACGAGCAGTACTTC. Translation: CSAQTSGRSYEQYF.

At least ten counts were recorded for this clonotype. The genes are TRBV5-6 and TRBJ2-1, with 8 bases that match TRBD2. The trim removed 5 bases at V and 14 bases at J, leaving 9 bases unmatched. Germline V gene lookup returns CDR1 SGHDT and CDR2 YYEEEE. The CDR3 runs 12 residues. CDR3 sequence reads: CASRQGLEEEFF. CDR3 DNA: TGTGCCAGCAGGCAGGGACTAGAGGAGGAGTTCTTC.

This clonotype was observed many times. The V gene is TRBV25-1, the J gene TRBJ2-2; D is undetermined. V was clipped by 2 bases and J by 0 bases, with 7 bases between them. Germline CDR1 is MGHDK and CDR2 is SYGVNS. This CDR3 is 15 amino acids long. The CDR3 is CASSEQTSNTGELFF. The CDR3 bases are TGTGCCAGCAGTGAACAGACATCGAACACCGGGGAGCTGTTTTTT.

This clonotype was recorded a few times. V and J are TRBV15 and TRBJ2-7, with D possibly TRBD1 on 6 matching bases. The germline gives CDR1 LNHNV, CDR2 YYDKDF (reference sequence). Trimming stripped 2 bases from V and 5 bases from J, with 13 bases between. This CDR3 has 14 amino acids. CDR3 sequence reads: CATSRWVQGNEQYF. The CDR3 DNA reads TGTGCCACCAGCAGATGGGTACAGGGTAACGAGCAGTACTTC. The full variable domain, with the rest looked up from reference TRBV15 and TRBJ2-7, is DAMVIQNPRYQVTQFGKPVTLSCSQTLNHNVMYWYQQKSSQAPKLLFHYYDKDFNNEADTPDNFQSRRPNTSFCFLDIRSPGLGDTAMYLCATSRWVQGNEQYFGPGTRLTVT.

This clonotype was counted at least ten times. This chain links TRBV7-9 with TRBJ2-5; 14 nucleotides match TRBD2. Trimming took 2 bases from V and 4 from J; bases not matched to a gene: 6. CDR3 length: 17 residues. From germline, CDR1 is SEHNR and CDR2 FQNEAQ (reference sequence). The CDR3 sequence is CASSLIPGLAGVETQYF. The CDR3 nucleotides read TGTGCCAGCAGCTTAATTCCGGGACTAGCGGGAGTAGAGACCCAGTACTTC.

CDR3 protein: CSAIPGTNTEAFF. As DNA, the CDR3 is TGCAGTGCTATCCCGGGGACGAACACTGAAGCTTTCTTT. The chain employs TRBV20-1 and TRBJ1-1; a weak D match, TRBD1 (5 bases). There are 13 residues in the CDR3. From germline, CDR1 is DFQATT and CDR2 SNEGSKA (reference sequence). Between the trimmed V and J ends, which lost 4 bases and 1 base, there was a span of 10 bases.

Ten or more counts support this clonotype. The chain joins TRBV6-1 to TRBJ1-2; D possibly corresponds to TRBD1 (6 bases). CDR1 and CDR2 from the germline V gene are MNHNS and SASEGT. V lost 6 bases, J lost 4 bases, and 9 bases lay in between. The CDR3 is made up of 12 amino acids. In nucleotides, the CDR3 is TGTGCCAGCAGCTCGGACAGCTATGGCTACACCTTC. Protein product: CASSSDSYGYTF.

The chain combines TRBV3-1 with TRBJ2-5; D may match TRBD1 or TRBD2 (5 bases each). V lost 4 bases and J 4 bases, leaving 13 bases between the germline ends. The germline V gene encodes CDR1 LGHDT and CDR2 YNNKEL (reference sequence). The CDR3 runs to 14 residues. CDR3: CASSPGAATETQYF. The CDR3 DNA reads TGTGCCAGCAGCCCCGGGGCGGCAACAGAGACCCAGTACTTC.